This T cell receptor (beta chain) was sequenced for a study of T cell changes during pregnancy in multiple sclerosis. TCRdb's table, derived via immunoSEQ multiplex PCR, lists solely in-frame clones and lacks some. The repertoire holds about 57,000 clones, with about 92% as singletons. The CDR3 contains 16 residues. Unmatched junction bases numbered 5, after V lost 0 bases and J lost 1 base. Germline lookup yields CDR1 SGHNT and CDR2 YYREEE (reference sequence). V usage is TRBV5-4 and J usage is TRBJ2-5; 8 bases match TRBD2. Sequenced material: CD4+ T cells from peripheral blood mononuclear cells, taken in the third trimester of pregnancy. This TCR came from a female donor with multiple sclerosis, enrolled in a pregnancy study. The CDR3: CASSLALRGGQETQYF. In DNA form, the CDR3 reads TGTGCCAGCAGCTTGGCCCTCCGGGGGGGCCAAGAGACCCAGTACTTC.